This TCR beta chain was captured by sequencing in a study of blood T cell repertoires in COVID-19. Germline CDR1 MDHEN, CDR2 SYDVKM. The V gene end was trimmed by 4 bases and the J gene end by 2 bases; junction bases not matched to a gene: 7. The CDR3 covers 15 residues. Seattle patients were enrolled while actively infected and followed longitudinally. The table came from immunoSEQ multiplex PCR; TCRdb's copy has only in-frame clones and leaves some out. The sample contains 300,000 to 400,000 clones, roughly 90% of which appear only once. The sample taken for sequencing was peripheral blood. The V call is TRBV28, the J call TRBJ2-7, with 8 bases aligning to TRBD1. This receptor was obtained from a woman between 65 and 79 years old with COVID-19, enrolled during active disease. The CDR3 DNA reads TGTGCCAGCAGTTCTACCGGGACAGGAACCTACGAGCAGTACTTC. Translating it yields CASSSTGTGTYEQYF.